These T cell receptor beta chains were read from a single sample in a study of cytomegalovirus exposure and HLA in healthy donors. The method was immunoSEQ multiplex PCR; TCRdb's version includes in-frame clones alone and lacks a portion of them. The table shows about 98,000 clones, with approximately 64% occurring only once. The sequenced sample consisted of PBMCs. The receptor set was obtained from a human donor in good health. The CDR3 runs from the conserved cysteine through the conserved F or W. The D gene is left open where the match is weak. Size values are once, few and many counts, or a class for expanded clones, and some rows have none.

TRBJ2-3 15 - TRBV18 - TGTGCCAGCTCACTTCGCGGGCCTACAATGGATACGCAGTATTTT CASSLRGPTMDTQYF
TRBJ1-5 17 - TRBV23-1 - TGCGCCAGCAGTCCCCCTCACAGGGTTGGTAGCAATCAGCCCCAGCATTTT CASSPPHRVGSNQPQHF
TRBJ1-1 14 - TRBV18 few TGTGCCAGCTCCCCAGGGACATCCAACACTGAAGCTTTCTTT CASSPGTSNTEAFF
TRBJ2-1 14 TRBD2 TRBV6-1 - TGTGCCAGCCTCCTGGCACTAGCGGGAGACGAGCAGTTCTTC CASLLALAGDEQFF
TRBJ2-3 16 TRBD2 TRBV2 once TGTGCCAGCAGTGAAGCAGCTAGCGGGTTCACAGATACGCAGTATTTT CASSEAASGFTDTQYF
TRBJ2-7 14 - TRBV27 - TGTGCCAGCAGTTTCCTAGACAGTTACTACGAGCAGTACTTC CASSFLDSYYEQYF
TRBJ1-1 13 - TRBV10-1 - TGCGCCAGCAAACCTCCGGGACTCGGTGAAGCTTTCTTT CASKPPGLGEAFF
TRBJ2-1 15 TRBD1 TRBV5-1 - TGCGCCAGCAGCTTGGCAGGGGGCTCTGGGAATGAGCAGTTCTTC CASSLAGGSGNEQFF
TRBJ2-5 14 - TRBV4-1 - TGCGCCAGCAGCCAAGATCCGAGAGAAGAGACCCAGTACTTC CASSQDPREETQYF
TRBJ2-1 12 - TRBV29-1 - TGCAGCGGCCTAGCCGAAAACAATGAGCAGTTCTTC CSGLAENNEQFF
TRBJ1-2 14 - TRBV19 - TGTGCCAGTAGTGCCAGGGGCCCTGGGTATGGCTACACCTTC CASSARGPGYGYTF
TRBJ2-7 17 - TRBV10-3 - TGTGCCATCAGTGAGTTGGCTTCCGGTGACAGCCCCTACGAGCAGTACTTC CAISELASGDSPYEQYF
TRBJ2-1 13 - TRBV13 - TGTGCCAGCAGCTCCGGCGGGGCCGATGAGCAGTTCTTC CASSSGGADEQFF
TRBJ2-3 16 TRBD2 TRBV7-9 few TGTGCCAGCAGCCTGACTAGCGGGAGAGGCACAGATACGCAGTATTTT CASSLTSGRGTDTQYF
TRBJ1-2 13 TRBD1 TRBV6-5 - TGTGCCAGCAGCAGACAGGGTATAGGGGGCTACACCTTC CASSRQGIGGYTF
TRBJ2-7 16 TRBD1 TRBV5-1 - TGCGCCAGCAGCCTAACCCCGGGACAGACCTTTTCCGAGCAGTACTTC CASSLTPGQTFSEQYF